Sequencing of this T cell receptor beta chain was carried out in a study of T cells of healthy individuals. The CDR3 has 16 residues. The V and J ends lost 4 bases and 1 base, in that order; junction bases with no gene match: 12. From germline, CDR1 is SQVTM and CDR2 ANQGSEA. TCRdb called the 5' RACE reads again in MiXCR, with one record for every CDR3 protein. The table records some 69,000 distinct CDR3 sequences, 16% of them present only once. This clonotype was detected many times. This receptor was taken from a human donor in good health. The rearrangement joins TRBV29-1 to TRBJ1-2; 7 positions agree with TRBD1. This CDR3 is CSVGGPRTGDNYGYTF. The CDR3 DNA is TGCAGCGTTGGGGGGCCCAGGACAGGCGATAACTATGGCTACACCTTC.